The source of this T cell receptor (beta chain) is a study of Graves' ophthalmopathy and Graves' hyperthyroidism. Overall study: Peripheral blood samples were taken at initial diagnosis, before any treatment. General study points: Also, most clonotypes expanded in the thyroid above 0.001 frequency appeared in blood.

The TCR beta CDR3 regions underwent amplification from RNA transcripts. A first-round RT-PCR used HTBI primers, followed by a second-round multiplex PCR. TCRdb called the multiplex PCR reads again in MiXCR, with one record for every CDR3 protein. In the table there are over 650,000 distinct CDR3 sequences, roughly 41% of which are singletons. This clonotype showed up just once. Its antigen is undetermined. Per germline, CDR1 SEHNR and CDR2 FQNEAQ (reference sequence). Trimming left V 5 bases short and J 6 bases short, with 20 bases between. The CDR3 spans 15 residues. The receptor comes from an adult man with Graves' ophthalmopathy. The sample consisted of peripheral blood. The J gene is TRBJ2-7, the V gene TRBV7-9, with D possibly being TRBD1 (5 bases). The CDR3 coding sequence is TGTGCCAGCAGCCCCGACAGCCCCACTTTTGTCGAGCAGTACTTC. Its protein product is CASSPDSPTFVEQYF.